This T cell receptor beta chain is drawn from a study of regulatory T cells in long-lasting Graves disease. Across the study: Patients met the persistent Graves' disease definition after over 5 years of antithyroid drugs with positive TSH receptor antibodies. Study-level results: Under persistent disease, TRBV28, TRBJ1-2 and TRBJ2-5 were used preferentially.

The time point here: persistent/refractory GD, antithyroid drugs over 5 years with positive TRAb. The TCR library used RNA extracted from PBMCs. For TCR beta, libraries came from iRepertoire HTBI primers and Arm-PCR of CDR3 regions. TCRdb ran MiXCR on the multiplex PCR reads and lists one entry per CDR3 protein. The sample comprises a few hundred thousand distinct CDR3 sequences, about 20% of which are singletons, and about a quarter rests with the top ten. A note on this clonotype: Its antigen is not identified.

The CDR3 is 13 amino acids. Germline values: CDR1 SGHKS, CDR2 YYEKEE (reference sequence). The germline V and J ends were trimmed by 0 bases and 6 bases, with 9 bases remaining between them. The sample here was peripheral blood mononuclear cells (PBMCs), taken when the disease was refractory, from a patient treated with antithyroid drugs. The chain links TRBV5-5 to TRBJ1-1, with D uncertain. This receptor was taken from a female donor with Graves disease. The CDR3: CASSLVGIPEAFF. The CDR3 nucleotides are TGTGCCAGCAGCTTGGTGGGAATTCCTGAAGCTTTCTTT.